The sequence of this T cell receptor (beta chain) was determined in a study of T cells after yellow fever vaccination. Study in general: SMART-Seq v4 Ultra Low Input prepared the low-cell-number fractions. General study results and limits: Weaker in magnitude, the secondary response showed a faster peak on day 5 versus 15. Of the clonotypes, a small share occurred in both CD4 and CD8 compartments.

This clonotype has only a few counts. Its specificity is not known. Template switching by 5'RACE produced TCR cDNA, adding a universal primer site and UMIs. TCRdb independently ran MiXCR on the 5' RACE reads; one entry per CDR3 protein. The profile shows roughly 260,000 distinct CDR3 sequences, 13% of them singletons. The sequencing used CD4+ T cells sorted from PBMCs, collected 45 days after the yellow fever booster vaccination. This TCR came from a young man who received the YFV17D yellow fever vaccine.

CDR3 DNA: TGCAGTGCTAGGGAGACTAGCGGGAGGTCTTACAATGAGCAGTTCTTC. Protein sequence: CSARETSGRSYNEQFF. The chain has TRBV20-1 and TRBJ2-1, with 13 bases that match TRBD2. V shed 3 bases and J 4 bases; nucleotides not matched to a gene: 6. Germline V gene sequence: CDR1 DFQATT, CDR2 SNEGSKA (reference sequence). The CDR3 extends over 16 amino acids.